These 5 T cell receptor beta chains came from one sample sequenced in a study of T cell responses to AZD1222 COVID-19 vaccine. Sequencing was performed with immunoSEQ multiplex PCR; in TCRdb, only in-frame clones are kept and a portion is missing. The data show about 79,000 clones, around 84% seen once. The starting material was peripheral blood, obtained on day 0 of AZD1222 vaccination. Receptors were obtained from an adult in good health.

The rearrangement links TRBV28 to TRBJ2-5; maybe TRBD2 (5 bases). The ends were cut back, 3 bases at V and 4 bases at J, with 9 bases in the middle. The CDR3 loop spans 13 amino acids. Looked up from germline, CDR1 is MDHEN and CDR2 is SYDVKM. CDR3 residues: CASSLRGPETQYF. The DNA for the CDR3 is TGTGCCAGCAGTTTGAGAGGGCCAGAGACCCAGTACTTC.

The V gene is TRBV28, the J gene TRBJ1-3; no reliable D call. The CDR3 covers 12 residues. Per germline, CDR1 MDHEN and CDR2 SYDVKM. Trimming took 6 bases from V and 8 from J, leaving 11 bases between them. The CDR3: CASRTAQYTIYF. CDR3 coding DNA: TGTGCCAGCAGGACGGCCCAGTACACCATATATTTT.

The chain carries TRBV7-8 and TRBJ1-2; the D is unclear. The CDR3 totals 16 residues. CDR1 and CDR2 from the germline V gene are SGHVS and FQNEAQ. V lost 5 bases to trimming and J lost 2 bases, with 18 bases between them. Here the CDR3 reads CASSPRAAGPNYGYTF. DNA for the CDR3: TGTGCCAGCAGCCCCCGGGCGGCAGGCCCGAACTATGGCTACACCTTC.

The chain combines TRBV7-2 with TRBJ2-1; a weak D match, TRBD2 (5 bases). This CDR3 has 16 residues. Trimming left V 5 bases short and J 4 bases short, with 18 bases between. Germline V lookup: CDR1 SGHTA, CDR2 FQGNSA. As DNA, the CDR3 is TGTGCCAGCAGCCCCGTCGAGCGGAGCCATTACAATGAGCAGTTCTTC. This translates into CASSPVERSHYNEQFF.

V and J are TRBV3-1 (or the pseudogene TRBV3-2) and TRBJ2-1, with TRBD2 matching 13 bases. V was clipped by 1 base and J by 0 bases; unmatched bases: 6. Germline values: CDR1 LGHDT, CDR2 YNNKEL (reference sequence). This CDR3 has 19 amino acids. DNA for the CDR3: TGTGCCAGCAGCCAAGTCGGGACTAGCGGGGCTTTCTCCTACAATGAGCAGTTCTTC. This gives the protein CASSQVGTSGAFSYNEQFF.